One sample yielded the 29 T cell receptor beta chains listed below, sequenced in a study of blood T cell repertoires in COVID-19. The table came from immunoSEQ multiplex PCR; TCRdb's copy has only in-frame clones and leaves some out. The table has approximately 110,000 clones, 85% to 90% seen once. Sequenced: peripheral blood. These receptors were taken from a human donor in a cohort sampled during active COVID-19.

The sample holds a few counts of this clone. J is TRBJ2-2 and V is TRBV10-3; 12 bases are a match to TRBD2. Germline CDR1 and CDR2: ENHRY and SYGVKD. This CDR3 is 16 amino acids long. V gave up 7 bases and J gave up 3 bases; unmatched junction bases: 6. The CDR3 sequence: CAIKLAGGPDTGELFF. DNA for the CDR3: TGTGCCATCAAGCTAGCGGGGGGGCCGGACACCGGGGAGCTGTTTTTT.

This chain joins TRBV7-2 and TRBJ2-7, with a weak D call TRBD2 (7 bases). The CDR3 covers 14 residues. Germline values: CDR1 SGHTA, CDR2 FQGNSA. V lost 5 bases and J 6 bases, leaving 17 bases between the germline ends. CDR3 sequence (DNA): TGTGCCAGCAGCCCCGGGGGGCCCCCTGTCGAGCAGTACTTC. This translates into CASSPGGPPVEQYF.

V usage is TRBV2 and J usage is TRBJ2-2, with 8 bases matching TRBD2. Per germline, CDR1 SNHLY and CDR2 FYNNEI. The CDR3 is made up of 15 amino acids. Trimming removed 6 bases from V and 6 bases from J; junction bases left unmatched: 9. In DNA form, the CDR3 reads TGTGCCAGCAGCAGGGGCGGGGGGCGGTCCGGGGAGCTGTTTTTT. Its protein is CASSRGGGRSGELFF. Full variable domain (rest looked up from reference TRBV2 and TRBJ2-2): EPEVTQTPSHQVTQMGQEVILRCVPISNHLYFYWYRQILGQKVEFLVSFYNNEISEKSEIFDDQFSVERPDGSNFTLKIRSTKLEDSAMYFCASSRGGGRSGELFFGEGSRLTVL.

This clone showed up just once. The chain carries TRBV7-8 and TRBJ2-7, with TRBD1 matching over 7 bases. The germline gives CDR1 SGHVS, CDR2 FQNEAQ. V was clipped by 5 bases and J by 2 bases; unmatched bases: 15. There are 17 residues in the CDR3. The DNA for the CDR3 is TGTGCCAGCAGCCTACTATCCCGGGGACAGAGTCCCTACGAGCAGTACTTC. Translation gives CASSLLSRGQSPYEQYF.

This chain connects TRBV15 to TRBJ1-2; no clear D. V was shortened by 5 bases and J by 5 bases, with 12 bases between the two germline ends. Germline V lookup: CDR1 LNHNV, CDR2 YYDKDF (reference sequence). This CDR3 is 13 amino acids long. The CDR3 region is CATSPAAGYGYTF. The CDR3 DNA is TGTGCCACCAGCCCGGCGGCGGGGTATGGCTACACCTTC. Full variable domain (missing parts from reference TRBV15 and TRBJ1-2): DAMVIQNPRYQVTQFGKPVTLSCSQTLNHNVMYWYQQKSSQAPKLLFHYYDKDFNNEADTPDNFQSRRPNTSFCFLDIRSPGLGDTAMYLCATSPAAGYGYTFGSGTRLTVV.

The chain joins TRBV5-6 to TRBJ2-5, with D maybe TRBD2 (6 bases). Between the trimmed V and J ends, which lost 6 bases and 3 bases, there was a span of 15 bases. This CDR3 region has 14 residues. Germline V gives CDR1 SGHDT, CDR2 YYEEEE. CDR3 loop: CASNSGRREETQYF. The CDR3 DNA reads TGTGCCAGCAACTCTGGGAGGAGGGAAGAGACCCAGTACTTC.

This clone was observed a handful of times. This rearrangement joins TRBV18 to TRBJ1-1; 9 nucleotides agree with TRBD1. The CDR3 has 15 residues. The V segment lost 3 bases and the J segment 4 bases; nucleotides outside the gene matches: 6. From germline, CDR1 is KGHSH and CDR2 LQKENI. CDR3 region: CASSPTGQGITEAFF. The CDR3 coding sequence is TGTGCCAGCTCACCTACGGGACAGGGCATCACTGAAGCTTTCTTT.

V gene TRBV6-6 combines with J gene TRBJ2-5; 8 nucleotides align to TRBD1. There are 15 residues in the CDR3. Germline loops: CDR1 MNHNY, CDR2 SVGAGI (reference sequence). The V segment lost 6 bases and the J segment 2 bases; nucleotides outside the gene matches: 8. The CDR3 nucleotides are TGTGCCAGCAGAACCGGGACAGGTAGACAAGAGACCCAGTACTTC. It specifies CASRTGTGRQETQYF.

The count of this clone is one. This chain links TRBV5-8 with TRBJ2-6; 8 bases fit TRBD1. CDR3 size: 18 residues. V trimming: 2 bases; J trimming: 4 bases; junction bases outside the gene matches: 11. Germline V gene sequence: CDR1 SGHTS, CDR2 YDEGEE. Here the CDR3 DNA reads TGTGCCAGCAGCTTCAGGGGGCGGAGTAGTACCGGGGCCAACGTCCTGACTTTC. Protein sequence: CASSFRGRSSTGANVLTF.

V is TRBV19 and J is TRBJ2-7; D possibly corresponds to TRBD1 (6 bases). This CDR3 is 14 amino acids long. Trimming took off 5 bases at V and 4 bases at J, with 15 bases between the two ends. CDR1 and CDR2 from the germline V gene are LNHDA and SQIVND (reference sequence). The CDR3 sequence: CASSLTGPAYEQYF. The CDR3 DNA sequence: TGTGCCAGTAGTTTGACAGGTCCCGCTTACGAGCAGTACTTC.

This rearrangement joins TRBV3-1 (or the pseudogene TRBV3-2) to TRBJ1-1; 7 bases are a match to TRBD1. In germline, CDR1 is LGHDT, CDR2 YNNKEL (reference sequence). V shed 0 bases and J 10 bases; nucleotides not matched to a gene: 8. This CDR3 is built from 14 residues. The CDR3 region has the DNA TGTGCCAGCAGCCAAGAACAGGGGAAGCGTGGAGCTTTCTTT. This codes for CASSQEQGKRGAFF.

The chain has TRBV7-6 and TRBJ2-1; D is undetermined. This CDR3 has 17 amino acids. Germline V gene lookup returns CDR1 SGHVS and CDR2 FNYEAQ. The V and J ends lost 1 base and 0 bases respectively, with 13 bases between them. In DNA, the CDR3 is TGTGCCAGCAGCTTAGATGCAAGCACCCTCTCCTACAATGAGCAGTTCTTC. Its protein product is CASSLDASTLSYNEQFF. Complete variable domain (other parts from reference TRBV7-6 and TRBJ2-1): GAGVSQSPRYKVTKRGQDVALRCDPISGHVSLYWYRQALGQGPEFLTYFNYEAQQDKSGLPNDRFSAERPEGSISTLTIQRTEQRDSAMYRCASSLDASTLSYNEQFFGPGTRLTVL.

V gene TRBV9 combines with J gene TRBJ2-5; 9 nucleotides match TRBD2. V shed 3 bases, J shed 2 bases, and the junction held 8 bases outside the gene matches. The CDR3 has 16 residues. In germline, CDR1 is SGDLS, CDR2 YYNGEE. The CDR3 DNA sequence: TGTGCCAGCAGCGCTGCGGGGGGGCCTTTACAAGAGACCCAGTACTTC. The encoded protein is CASSAAGGPLQETQYF. Together with reference TRBV9 and TRBJ2-5, the CDR3 gives the full variable domain: DSGVTQTPKHLITATGQRVTLRCSPRSGDLSVYWYQQSLDQGLQFLIQYYNGEERAKGNILERFSAQQFPDLHSELNLSSLELGDSALYFCASSAAGGPLQETQYFGPGTRLLVL.

This clone was seen a single time. The V call is TRBV7-2, the J call TRBJ2-6; TRBD2 matches at 12 bases. Germline values: CDR1 SGHTA, CDR2 FQGNSA. Losses at the gene ends were 0 bases for V and 1 base for J; bases not matched to a gene: 7. This CDR3 has 20 residues. The CDR3 sequence: CASSLAPRLAGVSGANVLTF. CDR3 nucleotide sequence: TGTGCCAGCAGCTTAGCTCCAAGACTAGCGGGAGTTTCTGGGGCCAACGTCCTGACTTTC. Full variable domain (missing parts from reference TRBV7-2 and TRBJ2-6): GAGVSQSPSNKVTEKGKDVELRCDPISGHTALYWYRQSLGQGLEFLIYFQGNSAPDKSGLPSDRFSAERTGGSVSTLTIQRTQQEDSAVYLCASSLAPRLAGVSGANVLTFGAGSRLTVL.

This chain links TRBV5-6 with TRBJ1-2; TRBD1 matches at 7 bases. V shed 0 bases and J 5 bases; nucleotides not matched to a gene: 13. Germline CDR1 reads SGHDT; CDR2 reads YYEEEE. This CDR3 has 17 amino acids. CDR3 nucleotide sequence: TGTGCCAGCAGCTTGGGTCGGGGGACAGTTGATGTGTATGGCTACACCTTC. Amino acid sequence: CASSLGRGTVDVYGYTF.

This chain links TRBV9 with TRBJ2-7, with TRBD2 identical over 13 bases. The V gene end was trimmed by 3 bases and the J gene end by 4 bases; junction bases not matched to a gene: 4. Germline V gives CDR1 SGDLS, CDR2 YYNGEE. The length of the CDR3 is 15 residues. DNA for the CDR3: TGTGCCAGCAGCGAGGGACTAGCGGGGAGGTACGAGCAGTACTTC. Translation gives CASSEGLAGRYEQYF.

A note on this clone: This same CDR3 is encoded by further DNA sequences in the sample. V is TRBV9 and J is TRBJ2-7; 9 bases are shared with TRBD1. V lost 3 bases to trimming and J lost 4 bases; unmatched junction nucleotides: 8. The CDR3 loop spans 15 amino acids. Germline V gene sequence: CDR1 SGDLS, CDR2 YYNGEE. CDR3 nucleotides: TGTGCCAGCAGCGCGGGGACAGGGACCACGTACGAGCAGTACTTC. As protein: CASSAGTGTTYEQYF.

The rearrangement uses TRBV7-2 and TRBJ2-5; D is perhaps TRBD1 (6 bases). V lost 4 bases and J 1 base, leaving 10 bases between the germline ends. Looked up from germline, CDR1 is SGHTA and CDR2 is FQGNSA. The CDR3 covers 14 residues. The CDR3 DNA reads TGTGCCAGCAGCTCCACAGGGTCCCAAGAGACCCAGTACTTC. The encoded protein is CASSSTGSQETQYF.

V usage is TRBV6-5 and J usage is TRBJ1-2; D call uncertain. This CDR3 is built from 13 residues. Germline V CDR1 and CDR2: MNHEY, SVGAGI. Trimming took off 0 bases at V and 2 bases at J, with 4 bases between the two ends. The DNA of the CDR3 is TGTGCCAGCAGTTACTCCCAGAACTATGGCTACACCTTC. This codes for CASSYSQNYGYTF.

The chain joins TRBV28 to TRBJ2-7; 7 bases match TRBD2. Germline trimming cut 6 bases from V and 6 bases from J; bases unmatched to any gene: 5. This CDR3 region has 12 residues. From germline, CDR1 is MDHEN and CDR2 SYDVKM. The CDR3 DNA reads as TGTGCCAGCAGCCGGCGGGAGCGCGAGCAGTACTTC. Residues: CASSRREREQYF.

The V and J genes are TRBV11-2 and TRBJ2-5; possibly TRBD2 for D (7 bases). Germline CDR1 and CDR2: SGHAT and FQNNGV. With 3 bases removed from V and 4 bases from J, the gap between germline ends came to 15 bases. The CDR3 consists of 15 residues. The CDR3 here is CASSFRGGETETQYF. For the CDR3, the DNA is TGTGCCAGCAGCTTCAGAGGGGGGGAAACAGAGACCCAGTACTTC.

The chain links TRBV6-5 to TRBJ2-3; D gene uncertain. The CDR3 has 13 amino acids. The V gene lost 6 bases and the J gene lost 1 base, with 8 bases spanning the gap. The germline gives CDR1 MNHEY, CDR2 SVGAGI. CDR3 protein: CASRKSGTDTQYF. CDR3 nucleotides: TGTGCCAGCAGAAAAAGCGGCACAGATACGCAGTATTTT.

This clone came up a few times. This chain links TRBV4-1 with TRBJ2-1; 10 positions agree with TRBD2. Germline trimming cut 3 bases from V and 10 bases from J; bases unmatched to any gene: 6. Germline CDR1 reads MGHRA; CDR2 reads YSYEKL. The length of the CDR3 is 14 residues. CDR3 coding DNA: TGCGCCAGCAGCCATTTGCAGCGGGAGGGGGAGCAGTTCTTC. This sequence encodes CASSHLQREGEQFF.

This clone has just one count. This chain joins TRBV5-1 and TRBJ2-5, with a tentative D call TRBD1 (6 bases). CDR3 size: 13 residues. The germline CDR1 and CDR2 sequences are SGHRS and YFSETQ. With 0 bases removed from V and 3 bases from J, the gap between germline ends came to 6 bases. CDR3 DNA: TGCGCCAGCAGCTTGGGGACAGAAGAGACCCAGTACTTC. Translated, it gives CASSLGTEETQYF.

This clone was found once. This chain uses TRBV10-3 with TRBJ1-4; TRBD1 is a possible D gene (6 bases). The CDR3 contains 15 residues. V was pared by 6 bases and J by 1 base, with 12 bases between. Germline V gene data show CDR1 as ENHRY and CDR2 as SYGVKD. The CDR3 reads CAISSGVGTNEKLFF. CDR3 nucleotides: TGTGCCATCAGCTCAGGGGTAGGAACTAATGAAAAACTGTTTTTT.

This chain links TRBV10-3 with TRBJ1-1, with 7 nucleotides matching TRBD1. Per germline, CDR1 ENHRY and CDR2 SYGVKD. The junction had 11 bases not matched to a gene; V was cut back by 6 bases and J by 4 bases. CDR3 size: 15 residues. CDR3 DNA sequence: TGTGCCATCAGGGAACAGGGGCCCTGGGGCACTGAAGCTTTCTTT. As protein: CAIREQGPWGTEAFF.

This chain joins TRBV27 and TRBJ2-2, with 14 bases identical to TRBD2. In germline, CDR1 is MNHEY, CDR2 SMNVEV (reference sequence). This CDR3 is built from 17 residues. The V segment lost 2 bases and the J segment 6 bases; nucleotides outside the gene matches: 5. The CDR3 sequence: CASSLPGLAGVSGELFF. The CDR3, as DNA: TGTGCCAGCAGTTTACCGGGACTAGCGGGAGTTTCCGGGGAGCTGTTTTTT.

This clone was counted only a few times. The V and J genes are TRBV9 and TRBJ2-6, with 10 bases aligning to TRBD2. Trimming removed 4 bases from V and 0 bases from J; junction bases left unmatched: 7. The CDR3 spans 18 residues. Germline values: CDR1 SGDLS, CDR2 YYNGEE. CDR3: CASSILAGALSGANVLTF. The CDR3, as DNA: TGTGCCAGCAGCATCCTAGCGGGGGCCCTCTCTGGGGCCAACGTCCTGACTTTC.

The chain joins TRBV11-2 to TRBJ2-7; 11 nucleotides align to TRBD1. From germline, CDR1 is SGHAT and CDR2 FQNNGV. This CDR3 region has 14 residues. V lost 3 bases and J lost 5; bases outside the gene matches: 3. The CDR3 DNA reads as TGTGCCAGCAGCTTGGGACAGGGGGGCCACGAGCAGTACTTC. Protein sequence: CASSLGQGGHEQYF.